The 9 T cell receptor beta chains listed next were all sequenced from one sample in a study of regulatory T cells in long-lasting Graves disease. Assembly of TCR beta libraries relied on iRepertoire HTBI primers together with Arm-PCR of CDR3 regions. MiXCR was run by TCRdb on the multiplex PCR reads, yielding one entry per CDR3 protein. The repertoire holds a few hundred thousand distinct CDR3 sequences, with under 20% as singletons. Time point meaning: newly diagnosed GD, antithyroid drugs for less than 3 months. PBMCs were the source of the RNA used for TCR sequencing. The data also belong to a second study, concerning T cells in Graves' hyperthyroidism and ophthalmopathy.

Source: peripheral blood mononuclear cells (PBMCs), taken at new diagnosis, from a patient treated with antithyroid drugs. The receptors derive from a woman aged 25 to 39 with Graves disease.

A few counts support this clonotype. The CDR3 spells CASFRGAGANVLTF. For the CDR3, the DNA is TGTGCCAGTTTTCGGGGCGCGGGGGCCAACGTCCTGACTTTC. The chain has TRBV18 and TRBJ2-6; D could derive from TRBD1 or TRBD2 (5 bases each). Trimming left V 9 bases short and J 4 bases short, with 13 bases between. CDR3 length: 14 amino acids. Germline CDR1 and CDR2: KGHSH and LQKENI.

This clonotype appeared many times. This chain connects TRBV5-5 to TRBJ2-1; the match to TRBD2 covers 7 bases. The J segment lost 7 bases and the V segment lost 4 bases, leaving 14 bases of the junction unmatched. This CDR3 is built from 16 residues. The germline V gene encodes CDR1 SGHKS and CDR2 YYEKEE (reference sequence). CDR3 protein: CASSPGVTGGGNEQFF. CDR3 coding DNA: TGTGCCAGCAGCCCAGGTGTGACGGGGGGTGGGAATGAGCAGTTCTTC.

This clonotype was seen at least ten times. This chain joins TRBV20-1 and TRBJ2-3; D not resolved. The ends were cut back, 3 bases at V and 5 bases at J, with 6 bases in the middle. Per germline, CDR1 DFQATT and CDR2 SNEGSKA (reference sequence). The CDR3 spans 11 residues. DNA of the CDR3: TGCAGTGCTAGTTCAGGAGATACGCAGTATTTT. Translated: CSASSGDTQYF.

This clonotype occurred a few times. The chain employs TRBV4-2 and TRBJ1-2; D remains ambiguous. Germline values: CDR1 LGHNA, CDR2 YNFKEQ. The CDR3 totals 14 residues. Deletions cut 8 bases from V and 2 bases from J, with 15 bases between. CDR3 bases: TGTGCCAGCTTGTCGCAAACAGCAAACTATGGCTACACCTTC. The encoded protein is CASLSQTANYGYTF.

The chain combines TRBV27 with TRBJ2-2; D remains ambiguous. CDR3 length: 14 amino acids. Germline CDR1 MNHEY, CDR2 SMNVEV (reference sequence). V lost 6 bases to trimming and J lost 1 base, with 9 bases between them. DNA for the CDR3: TGTGCCAGCAGCCGGGCCATGAACACCGGGGAGCTGTTTTTT. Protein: CASSRAMNTGELFF.

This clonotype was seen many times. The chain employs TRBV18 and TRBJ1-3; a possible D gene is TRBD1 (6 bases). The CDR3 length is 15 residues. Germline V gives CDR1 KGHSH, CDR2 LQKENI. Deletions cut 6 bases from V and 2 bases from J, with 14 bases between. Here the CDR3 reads CASSLQGHAGNTIYF. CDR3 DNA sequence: TGTGCCAGCTCGCTTCAGGGACACGCTGGAAACACCATATATTTT.

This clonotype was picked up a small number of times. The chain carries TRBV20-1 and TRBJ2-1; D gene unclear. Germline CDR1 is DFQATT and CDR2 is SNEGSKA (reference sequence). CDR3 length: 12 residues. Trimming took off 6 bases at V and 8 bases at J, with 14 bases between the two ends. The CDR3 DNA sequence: TGCAGTGCAATCGCCCCCGGGTATGAGCAGTTCTTC. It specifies CSAIAPGYEQFF.

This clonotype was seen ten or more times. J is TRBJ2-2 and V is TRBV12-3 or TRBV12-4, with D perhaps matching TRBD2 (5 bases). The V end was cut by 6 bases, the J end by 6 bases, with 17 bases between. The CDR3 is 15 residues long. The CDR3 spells CASSAEKGVPGELFF. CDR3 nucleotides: TGTGCCAGCAGCGCCGAGAAGGGAGTCCCCGGGGAGCTGTTTTTT.

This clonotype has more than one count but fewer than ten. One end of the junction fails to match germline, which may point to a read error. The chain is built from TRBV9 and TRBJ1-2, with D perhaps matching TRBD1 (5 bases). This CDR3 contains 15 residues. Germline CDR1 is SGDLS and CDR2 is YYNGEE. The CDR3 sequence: CASSANSARDYGCTF. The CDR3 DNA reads TGTGCCAGCAGCGCGAACTCCGCCAGGGACTATGGCTGCACCTTC.